Following are 3 T cell receptor beta chains from one sample sequenced in a study of blood T cells in healthy people across ages. Primed by a sample-barcoded 5' primer and a J-beta primer mix, a second PCR proceeded for about 6 to 12 cycles. MiXCR, run by TCRdb on the 5' RACE reads, gives a single entry per CDR3 protein. The top ten hold approximately 2.1% of the sample, which has about 1.8 million distinct CDR3 sequences, approximately 50% seen once. Sequences were obtained from blood. The source is a woman aged 35 to 49 in good health.

V usage is TRBV5-1 and J usage is TRBJ2-3; no clear D. Germline V gives CDR1 SGHRS, CDR2 YFSETQ. The CDR3 sequence is 15 residues long. V dropped 7 bases and J dropped 2 bases, with 17 bases sitting between them. The CDR3 spells CASQRSRQPTDTQYF. CDR3 nucleotides: TGCGCCAGCCAGAGATCACGCCAACCCACAGATACGCAGTATTTT.

This clonotype has a handful of counts. This chain joins TRBV1 and TRBJ1-2; the DNA was not used to check the table's D call, TRBD1. TRBV1 is annotated as a pseudogene. The CDR3 is 13 amino acids. CDR3 nucleotide sequence: TGCACCAGCAGCCAGGGGCCTACAGACGGCTACACCTTC. Translation: CTSSQGPTDGYTF.

The V call is TRBV11-3, the J call TRBJ2-1; perhaps TRBD2 as D (5 bases). V shed 3 bases and J shed 2 bases, with 11 bases lying between them. The CDR3 runs to 15 residues. Per germline, CDR1 SGHNT and CDR2 YENEEA. CDR3 bases: TGTGCCAGCAGCTTGAGCGGCTCCGCCTACAATGAGCAGTTCTTC. Translation: CASSLSGSAYNEQFF.